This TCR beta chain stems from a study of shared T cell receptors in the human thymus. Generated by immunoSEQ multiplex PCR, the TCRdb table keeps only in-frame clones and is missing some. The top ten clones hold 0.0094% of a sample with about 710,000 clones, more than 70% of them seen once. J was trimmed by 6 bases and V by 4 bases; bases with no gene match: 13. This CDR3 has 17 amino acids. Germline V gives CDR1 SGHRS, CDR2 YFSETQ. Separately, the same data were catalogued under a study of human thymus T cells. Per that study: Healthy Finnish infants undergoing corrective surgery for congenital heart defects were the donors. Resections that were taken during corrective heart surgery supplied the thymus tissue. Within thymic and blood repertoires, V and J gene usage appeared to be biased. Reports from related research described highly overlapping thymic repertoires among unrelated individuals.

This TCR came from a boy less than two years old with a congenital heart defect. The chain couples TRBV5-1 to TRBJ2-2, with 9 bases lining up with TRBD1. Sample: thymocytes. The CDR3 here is CASSRGTGPSWAGELFF. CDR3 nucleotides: TGCGCCAGCAGCCGAGGGACAGGGCCCTCTTGGGCCGGGGAGCTGTTTTTT.